This T cell receptor beta chain was documented in a study of blood T cells in healthy people across ages. Study observations and caveats: TCR beta diversity, measured per million T cells, fell in a roughly linear way with age. TCR beta diversity correlated strongly with naive T cell percentage.

This CDR3 has 15 residues. Germline CDR1 and CDR2: SGHTA and FQGTGA. There are a few counts of this clonotype. Its cognate antigen is unknown. Compared with germline, one end of the junction differs, possibly owing to a read error. Every participating donor contributed about 10 milliliters of peripheral blood through a draw. Next came a second PCR, run for roughly 6 to 11 cycles, which used a sample-barcoded 5' primer along with a J-beta primer mix. TCRdb reprocessed the 5' RACE reads via MiXCR and lists one record per CDR3 protein. The table has around 780,000 distinct CDR3 sequences, around 24% seen once. The same data also went into a second study, on T cells of mothers and their children.

Sample: blood. The chain uses TRBV7-3 and TRBJ2-1; 7 bases map to TRBD1. This clonotype originated in a boy younger than 18 in good health. The CDR3: CASSLRGGPNDERFF. The DNA of the CDR3 is TGTGCCAGCAGCTTAAGAGGGGGCCCCAACGATGAGCGGTTCTTC.